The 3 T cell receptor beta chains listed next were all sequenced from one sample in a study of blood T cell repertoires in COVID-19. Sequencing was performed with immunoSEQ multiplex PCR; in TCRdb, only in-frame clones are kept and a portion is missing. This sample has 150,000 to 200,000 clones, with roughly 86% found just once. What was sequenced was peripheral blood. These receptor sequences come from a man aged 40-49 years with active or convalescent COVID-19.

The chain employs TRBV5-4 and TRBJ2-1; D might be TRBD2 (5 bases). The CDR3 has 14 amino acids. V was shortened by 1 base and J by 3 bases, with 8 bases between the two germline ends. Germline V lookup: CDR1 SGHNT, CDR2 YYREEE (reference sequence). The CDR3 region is CASSLIGDYNEQFF. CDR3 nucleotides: TGTGCCAGCAGCTTGATCGGGGACTACAATGAGCAGTTCTTC.

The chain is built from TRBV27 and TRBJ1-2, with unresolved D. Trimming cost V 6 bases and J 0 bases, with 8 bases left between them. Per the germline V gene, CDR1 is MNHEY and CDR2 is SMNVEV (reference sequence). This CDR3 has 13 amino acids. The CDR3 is CASSLRANYGYTF. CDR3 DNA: TGTGCCAGCAGCCTCCGTGCTAACTATGGCTACACCTTC.

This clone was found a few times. The CDR3: CASTPPGPNEKLFF. CDR3 DNA: TGTGCCAGCACCCCTCCAGGGCCTAATGAAAAACTGTTTTTT. The V call is TRBV7-8, the J call TRBJ1-4, with a weak D call TRBD1 (5 bases). Trimming removed 7 bases at V and 3 bases at J, with 12 bases between. This CDR3 spans 14 amino acids. CDR1 is SGHVS, CDR2 FQNEAQ, per germline.